One and the same sample provided the 5 T cell receptor beta chains below, sequenced in a study of patients and donors after allogeneic stem cell transplantation. Each CDR3 protein is one row after TCRdb ran MiXCR on the RT-PCR reads. The repertoire holds fewer than 250,000 distinct CDR3 sequences, with approximately 14% as singletons. Source material: blood, either unsorted or a sorted T cell fraction (not recorded which). The origin of the receptors is a human donor who was either an allogeneic HSCT recipient or a stem cell or donor lymphocyte infusion donor (not recorded which). It is not recorded whose cells these are; they may come from a transplant donor.

This clonotype appeared a few times. The chain uses TRBV6-1 and TRBJ2-3, with D possibly being TRBD2 (5 bases). Germline V gene lookup returns CDR1 MNHNS and CDR2 SASEGT. With 6 bases removed from V and 1 base from J, the gap between germline ends came to 20 bases. CDR3 size: 17 residues. The CDR3: CASSSLKLDRGTDTQYF. The CDR3 nucleotides are TGTGCCAGCAGCTCCCTTAAACTAGATAGAGGCACAGATACGCAGTATTTT.

This clonotype occurred many times. The J gene is TRBJ2-7, the V gene TRBV20-1; TRBD1 might be the D (6 bases). The CDR3 extends over 15 amino acids. Germline V gene sequence: CDR1 DFQATT, CDR2 SNEGSKA (reference sequence). Trimming removed 3 bases from V and 2 bases from J, with 17 bases in between. The CDR3 protein is CSASSGRTDPYEQYF. DNA of the CDR3: TGCAGTGCTAGTTCTGGACGGACAGACCCCTACGAGCAGTACTTC.

This rearrangement joins TRBV9 to TRBJ1-5, with 7 bases identical to TRBD1. Germline loops: CDR1 SGDLS, CDR2 YYNGEE. The V and J ends lost 3 bases and 5 bases, in that order; junction bases with no gene match: 5. CDR3 size: 14 residues. DNA for the CDR3: TGTGCCAGCAGCGGCGACAGGGCGCATCAGCCCCAGCATTTT. It specifies CASSGDRAHQPQHF. The whole variable domain, filled in from reference TRBV9 and TRBJ1-5, reads DSGVTQTPKHLITATGQRVTLRCSPRSGDLSVYWYQQSLDQGLQFLIQYYNGEERAKGNILERFSAQQFPDLHSELNLSSLELGDSALYFCASSGDRAHQPQHFGDGTRLSIL.

This clonotype was seen more than once but under ten times. V is TRBV29-1 and J is TRBJ1-1; D not resolved. Trimming left V 6 bases short and J 5 bases short, with 10 bases between. The germline CDR1 and CDR2 sequences are SQVTM and ANQGSEA. CDR3 size: 11 residues. CDR3: CSVGWTTEAFF. Here the CDR3 DNA reads TGCAGCGTCGGGTGGACTACTGAAGCTTTCTTT.

This clonotype was detected a few times. The genes are TRBV20-1 and TRBJ2-1, with 8 bases lining up with TRBD2. V trimming: 7 bases; J trimming: 4 bases; junction bases outside the gene matches: 6. CDR1 is DFQATT, CDR2 SNEGSKA, per germline (reference sequence). The CDR3 totals 13 residues. The CDR3 coding sequence is TGCAGTGTGACGGGAGGGTCTTACAATGAGCAGTTCTTC. This translates into CSVTGGSYNEQFF.